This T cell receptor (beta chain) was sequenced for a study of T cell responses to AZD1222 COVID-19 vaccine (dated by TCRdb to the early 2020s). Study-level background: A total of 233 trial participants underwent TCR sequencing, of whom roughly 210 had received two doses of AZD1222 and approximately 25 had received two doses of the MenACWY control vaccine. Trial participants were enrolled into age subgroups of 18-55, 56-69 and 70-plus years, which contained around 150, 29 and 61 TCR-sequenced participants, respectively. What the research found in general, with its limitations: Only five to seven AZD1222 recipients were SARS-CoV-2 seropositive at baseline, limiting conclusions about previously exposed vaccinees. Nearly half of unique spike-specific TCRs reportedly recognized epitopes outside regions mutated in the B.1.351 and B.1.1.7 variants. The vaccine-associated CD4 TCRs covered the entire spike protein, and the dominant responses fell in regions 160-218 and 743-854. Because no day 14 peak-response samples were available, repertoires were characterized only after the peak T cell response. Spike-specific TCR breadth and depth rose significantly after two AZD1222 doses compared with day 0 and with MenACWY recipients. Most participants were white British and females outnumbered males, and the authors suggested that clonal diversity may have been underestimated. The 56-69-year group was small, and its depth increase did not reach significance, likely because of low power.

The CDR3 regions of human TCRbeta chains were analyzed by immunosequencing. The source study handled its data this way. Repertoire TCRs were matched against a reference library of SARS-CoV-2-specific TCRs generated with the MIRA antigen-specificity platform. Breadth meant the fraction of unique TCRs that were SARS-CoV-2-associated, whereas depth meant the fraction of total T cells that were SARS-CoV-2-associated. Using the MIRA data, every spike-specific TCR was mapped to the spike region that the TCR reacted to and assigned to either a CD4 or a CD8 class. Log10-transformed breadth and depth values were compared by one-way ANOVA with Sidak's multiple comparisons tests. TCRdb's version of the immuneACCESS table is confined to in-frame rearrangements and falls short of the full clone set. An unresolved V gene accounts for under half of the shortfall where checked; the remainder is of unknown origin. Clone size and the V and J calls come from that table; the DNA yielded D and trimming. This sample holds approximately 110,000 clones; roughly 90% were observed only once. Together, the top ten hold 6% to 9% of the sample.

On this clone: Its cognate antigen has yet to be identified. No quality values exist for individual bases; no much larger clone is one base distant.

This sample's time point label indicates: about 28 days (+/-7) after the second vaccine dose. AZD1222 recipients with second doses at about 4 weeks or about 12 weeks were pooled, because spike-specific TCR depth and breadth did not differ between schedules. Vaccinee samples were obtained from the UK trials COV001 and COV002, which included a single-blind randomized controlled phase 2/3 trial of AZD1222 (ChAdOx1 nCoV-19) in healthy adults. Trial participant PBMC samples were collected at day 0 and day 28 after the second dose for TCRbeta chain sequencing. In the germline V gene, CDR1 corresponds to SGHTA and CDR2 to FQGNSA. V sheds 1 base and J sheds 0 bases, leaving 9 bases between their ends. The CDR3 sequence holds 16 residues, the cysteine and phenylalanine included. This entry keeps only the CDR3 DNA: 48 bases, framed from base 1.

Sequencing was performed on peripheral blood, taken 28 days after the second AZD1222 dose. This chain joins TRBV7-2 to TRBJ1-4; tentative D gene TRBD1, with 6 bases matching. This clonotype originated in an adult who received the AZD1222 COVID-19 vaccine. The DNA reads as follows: TGTGCCAGCAGCTTAGGAAGGACAGCAACTAATGAAAAACTGTTTTTT. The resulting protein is CASSLGRTATNEKLFF.